The source of this T cell receptor beta chain is a study of cytomegalovirus exposure and HLA in healthy donors. Notes on the study in general: The listing of 150 or so TCR beta chains classed them as cytomegalovirus-associated.

Repertoires were generated with immunoSEQ multiplex PCR, while TCRdb's copy carries only in-frame clones and drops some. The sample shows some 170,000 clones, around nine tenths of them seen only once. To note about this clone: Antigen: not known.

The receptor was derived from a woman in her thirties in good health and CMV-seronegative. The sequenced sample consisted of PBMCs.

DNA for the CDR3: TGTGCCACCAGCGGCGGGAGGGGGGACTACGAGCAGTACTTC. Translation: CATSGGRGDYEQYF. V and J are TRBV15 and TRBJ2-7; TRBD2 aligns across 9 bases. V was pared by 5 bases and J by 3 bases, with 5 bases of the junction left unmatched. CDR3 length: 14 amino acids. Germline values: CDR1 LNHNV, CDR2 YYDKDF (reference sequence).